A single sample gave rise to the 16 T cell receptor beta chains below, sequenced in a study of T cells in localized non-small cell lung cancer. Sequenced by immunoSEQ multiplex PCR; TCRdb stores in-frame clones only, minus some. The table lists roughly 1,500 clones, about 24% of them singletons. The input for sequencing was normal lung tissue next to the tumor, taken before any cancer treatment. These receptors were taken from a male donor aged 60 or older with stage II squamous cell lung carcinoma.

Within the sample, this clone is large. This chain connects TRBV19 to TRBJ1-1; D possibly corresponds to TRBD1 (5 bases). CDR3 length: 14 amino acids. Trimming removed 4 bases at V and 2 bases at J, with 11 bases between. Germline V lookup: CDR1 LNHDA, CDR2 SQIVND (reference sequence). This chain's CDR3 is CASSSRGSNTEAFF. The CDR3 nucleotides read TGTGCCAGTAGTAGTAGGGGTTCAAACACTGAAGCTTTCTTT.

V gene TRBV6-8 combines with J gene TRBJ2-5; 7 bases line up with TRBD1. The V gene's germline CDR1 is MNHGY and CDR2 SAAAGT. This CDR3 is built from 13 residues. The V segment lost 4 bases and the J segment 5 bases; nucleotides outside the gene matches: 4. DNA of the CDR3: TGTGCCAGCAGTTCGACAGGGATGGAGACCCAGTACTTC. Translating it yields CASSSTGMETQYF.

This chain uses TRBV9 with TRBJ2-2, with D maybe TRBD2 (6 bases). In germline, CDR1 is SGDLS, CDR2 YYNGEE. Trimming shortened V by 0 bases and J by 7 bases, and 13 bases separated the two germline ends. The length of the CDR3 is 15 residues. CDR3 DNA: TGTGCCAGCAGCGTAGAAGGACTAAAGAACGGGGAGCTGTTTTTT. Amino acids: CASSVEGLKNGELFF. Full variable domain (remainder filled in from reference TRBV9 and TRBJ2-2): DSGVTQTPKHLITATGQRVTLRCSPRSGDLSVYWYQQSLDQGLQFLIQYYNGEERAKGNILERFSAQQFPDLHSELNLSSLELGDSALYFCASSVEGLKNGELFFGEGSRLTVL.

This clone rates as medium-sized. This chain connects TRBV6-8 to TRBJ1-2; TRBD1 aligns across 8 bases. The germline V gene has CDR1 MNHGY and CDR2 SAAAGT. Trimming cost V 5 bases and J 6 bases; bases outside gene matches: 5. This CDR3 has 13 amino acids. For the CDR3, the DNA is TGTGCCAGCAGTGCACAGGGGGGGGATGGCTACACCTTC. Translation: CASSAQGGDGYTF.

The chain employs TRBV2 and TRBJ2-3; D is unresolved. Germline CDR1 reads SNHLY; CDR2 reads FYNNEI. V lost 2 bases and J 2 bases, leaving 11 bases between the germline ends. The CDR3 loop spans 15 amino acids. The DNA for the CDR3 is TGTGCCAGCAGTGAATCCCCCACAGACACAGATACGCAGTATTTT. This codes for CASSESPTDTDTQYF.

The chain uses TRBV28 and TRBJ1-4; no firm D call. The CDR3 runs to 12 residues. Per germline, CDR1 MDHEN and CDR2 SYDVKM. V was shortened by 5 bases and J by 4 bases, with 5 bases between the two germline ends. The CDR3, as DNA: TGTGCCAGCAGTAACCTTAATGAAAAACTGTTTTTT. This gives the protein CASSNLNEKLFF.

The chain combines TRBV6-8 with TRBJ1-2, with 7 bases that match TRBD1. Unmatched junction bases numbered 4, after V lost 0 bases and J lost 0 bases. Looked up from germline, CDR1 is MNHGY and CDR2 is SAAAGT. The CDR3 has 16 residues. The CDR3 DNA reads TGTGCCAGCAGTTACTCGGGACAGTTAGCTAACTATGGCTACACCTTC. It specifies CASSYSGQLANYGYTF.

This clone was seen more than once but under ten times. V gene TRBV28 combines with J gene TRBJ1-2, with 9 bases that match TRBD1. This CDR3 spans 12 amino acids. Germline V gene data show CDR1 as MDHEN and CDR2 as SYDVKM. V was clipped by 6 bases and J by 7 bases; unmatched bases: 3. CDR3 in DNA: TGTGCCAGCAGCCTGGGACAGGGTGGCTACACCTTC. Its protein product is CASSLGQGGYTF.

This clone was detected a few times. The chain uses TRBV30 and TRBJ1-1; 10 nucleotides align to TRBD1. V lost 1 base and J lost 1; bases outside the gene matches: 6. The germline V gene has CDR1 GTSNPN and CDR2 SVGIG (reference sequence). There are 16 residues in the CDR3. CDR3 in DNA: TGTGCCTGGAGTGGAGGCGACAGGGGGCAGAACACTGAAGCTTTCTTT. Its translation is CAWSGGDRGQNTEAFF.

This sequence joins TRBV19 and TRBJ1-1, with D uncertain. In germline, CDR1 is LNHDA, CDR2 SQIVND (reference sequence). The V gene lost 3 bases and the J gene lost 1 base, with 6 bases spanning the gap. The length of the CDR3 is 13 residues. CDR3 protein: CASSIRENTEAFF. In nucleotides, the CDR3 is TGTGCCAGTAGTATTCGGGAGAACACTGAAGCTTTCTTT.

This sequence joins TRBV15 and TRBJ2-7; D uncertain. In germline, CDR1 is LNHNV, CDR2 YYDKDF (reference sequence). This CDR3 has 14 residues. V shed 1 base and J shed 2 bases, with 9 bases lying between them. The CDR3 bases are TGTGCCACCAGCAGAGGAGAACGTACCTACGAGCAGTACTTC. Translated: CATSRGERTYEQYF.

V and J are TRBV6-8 and TRBJ2-1; D unclear. The ends were cut back, 6 bases at V and 3 bases at J, with 18 bases in the middle. The CDR3 extends over 16 amino acids. Looked up from germline, CDR1 is MNHGY and CDR2 is SAAAGT. This chain's CDR3 is CASRFPSLSDYNEQFF. CDR3 in DNA: TGTGCCAGCAGGTTCCCCTCGCTCTCAGACTACAATGAGCAGTTCTTC.

This clone has just a few counts. This chain joins TRBV28 and TRBJ2-7; D might be TRBD2 (6 bases). The CDR3 sequence is 15 residues long. Germline assignment: CDR1 MDHEN and CDR2 SYDVKM. V lost 4 bases and J lost 5, with 18 bases in between. The CDR3 DNA reads as TGTGCCAGCAGTTCGCACCAGAACACGGGGGACGAGCAGTACTTC. It encodes CASSSHQNTGDEQYF.

The rearrangement links TRBV19 to TRBJ2-7, with D perhaps TRBD1 (6 bases). V dropped 4 bases and J dropped 1 base, with 14 bases sitting between them. The length of the CDR3 is 15 residues. Per the germline V gene, CDR1 is LNHDA and CDR2 is SQIVND (reference sequence). The CDR3: CASSSQDSGSYEQYF. CDR3 DNA: TGTGCCAGTAGTAGCCAGGACAGTGGATCCTACGAGCAGTACTTC.

This clone is large within its sample. The gene calls are TRBV19 and TRBJ1-5, with D unresolved. This CDR3 region has 14 residues. The V gene's germline CDR1 is LNHDA and CDR2 SQIVND (reference sequence). The ends were cut back, 4 bases at V and 1 base at J, with 8 bases in the middle. The CDR3 loop reads CASSTSVSNQPQHF. In nucleotides, the CDR3 is TGTGCCAGTAGTACCTCAGTGAGCAATCAGCCCCAGCATTTT.

This chain links TRBV14 with TRBJ2-3; D not resolved. Trimming stripped 1 base from V and 7 bases from J, with 21 bases between. The CDR3 has 17 amino acids. The germline gives CDR1 SGHDN, CDR2 FVKESK. CDR3 DNA: TGTGCCAGCAGCCAAGGGGTACAGTCGAATAGAGGTAATACGCAGTATTTT. This translates into CASSQGVQSNRGNTQYF.